This record concerns one T cell receptor (beta chain) sequence. The data originate from a study of blood T cell repertoires in COVID-19. The CDR3 extends over 15 amino acids. CDR1 is SGHVS and CDR2 is FQNEAQ in the germline V gene. V was cut by 1 base and J by 8 bases, with 14 bases left in between. As handled by the study authors: Reference gene primer amplification in the assay estimated nucleated cell counts. This table comes from immunoSEQ multiplex PCR, and its TCRdb copy is limited to in-frame clones, with some not included. The DNA gave D and trimming, while V, J and clone size come from that table. The profile shows roughly 45,000 clones, roughly 73% of them singletons.

Input material: peripheral blood. The receptor comes from a woman between 65 and 79 years old with acute or convalescent COVID-19. The chain links TRBV7-8 to TRBJ1-4; D call uncertain. The CDR3 coding sequence is TGTGCCAGCAGCTTAGAATGGCGGGGTGGGGAAAAACTGTTTTTT. Its protein is CASSLEWRGGEKLFF.